This entry lists 8 T cell receptor beta chains sequenced from one sample in a study of T-cell reconstitution after alpha-beta-depleted transplantation in children. TCRbeta library construction was performed incorporating unique molecular identifiers. Using its own MiXCR run on the PCR reads, TCRdb lists one record per CDR3 protein. The sample includes 190,000 or so distinct CDR3 sequences, approximately 6.8% of them seen just once. This sample comprised PBMCs from the stem cell graft donor, obtained from the stem cell graft. The receptors derive from a human donor who donated a stem cell graft to a child with Wiskott-Aldrich syndrome.

This clonotype was observed many times. The rearrangement links TRBV24-1 to TRBJ2-7; D unresolved. CDR3 length: 13 residues. The ends were cut back, 5 bases at V and 0 bases at J, with 7 bases in the middle. Germline V gene data show CDR1 as KGHDR and CDR2 as SFDVKD. CDR3 sequence: CATSGLDSYEQYF. CDR3 nucleotides: TGTGCCACCAGTGGCCTGGACTCCTACGAGCAGTACTTC.

This clonotype was seen ten or more times. The chain joins TRBV20-1 to TRBJ2-7; 7 bases match TRBD2. The CDR3 has 15 residues. With 5 bases clipped from V and 7 bases from J, the junction kept 17 bases outside the gene matches. Germline V gene data show CDR1 as DFQATT and CDR2 as SNEGSKA (reference sequence). The CDR3 DNA reads TGCAGTGCTCTCCCCTTACTAGCGCGGGAGTTTGAGCAGTACTTC. It translates to CSALPLLAREFEQYF.

Here the CDR3 reads CSALQVWTGELFF. In nucleotides, the CDR3 is TGCAGCGCCCTACAGGTTTGGACCGGGGAGCTGTTTTTT. The rearrangement uses TRBV29-1 and TRBJ2-2, with D perhaps TRBD1 (5 bases). This CDR3 is 13 amino acids long. CDR1 and CDR2 (germline): SQVTM, ANQGSEA. Trimming shortened V by 7 bases and J by 5 bases, and 14 bases separated the two germline ends.

In its sample, this clonotype was seen many times. The chain employs TRBV5-1 and TRBJ2-1; 8 bases are shared with TRBD2. The germline V gene encodes CDR1 SGHRS and CDR2 YFSETQ. V dropped 4 bases and J dropped 9; count of bases not matched to a gene: 9. The CDR3 extends over 14 amino acids. CDR3 DNA sequence: TGCGCCAGCAGCACCGTAGCGGGAAAGGGTGAGCAGTTCTTC. Translated: CASSTVAGKGEQFF.

This clonotype was recorded at least ten times. CDR3 DNA sequence: TGTGCCAGCAGCTTGGCTGGACAGGGTCAGGAGACCCAGTACTTC. Amino acids: CASSLAGQGQETQYF. V and J are TRBV5-6 and TRBJ2-5, with 8 bases matching TRBD1. The CDR3 runs 15 residues. The trim removed 0 bases at V and 5 bases at J, leaving 6 bases unmatched. Germline lookup yields CDR1 SGHDT and CDR2 YYEEEE.

The table lists this clonotype with many counts. J is TRBJ2-2 and V is TRBV9, with 10 bases lining up with TRBD2. The ends lost 4 bases at V and 1 base at J; junction bases unmatched: 1. In germline, CDR1 is SGDLS, CDR2 YYNGEE. This CDR3 is 15 amino acids long. CDR3 region: CASSPSGGNTGELFF. CDR3 sequence (DNA): TGTGCCAGCAGCCCTAGCGGGGGGAACACCGGGGAGCTGTTTTTT.

This clonotype was picked up many times. V gene TRBV12-3 or TRBV12-4 combines with J gene TRBJ2-5, with 9 nucleotides matching TRBD2. This CDR3 has 15 residues. V trimming: 7 bases; J trimming: 6 bases; junction bases outside the gene matches: 12. The chain's CDR3 is CASTYRAGGRQTQYF. The CDR3 coding sequence is TGTGCCAGCACCTATAGAGCGGGAGGACGGCAGACCCAGTACTTC.

The rearrangement joins TRBV27 to TRBJ2-5; 14 nucleotides match TRBD2. V was pared by 1 base and J by 5 bases, with 12 bases of the junction left unmatched. This CDR3 contains 19 residues. The germline CDR1 and CDR2 sequences are MNHEY and SMNVEV (reference sequence). The DNA for the CDR3 is TGTGCCAGCAGTTTATTCGGACTAGCGGGAGGAAGGGGGACGGAGACCCAGTACTTC. Translation gives CASSLFGLAGGRGTETQYF.